This T cell receptor beta chain was captured by sequencing in a study of a mutant IDH1 vaccine in newly diagnosed glioma. Study-level background: Vaccines were begun 4-6 weeks after radiotherapy alone, or with temozolomide cycles. A roughly 62% male, approximately 38% female split and a mean age of approximately 40 years characterized treated patients. The timing of visit V12 was week 35, and that of visit V13 was week 47.

The table came from immunoSEQ multiplex PCR; TCRdb's copy has only in-frame clones and leaves some out. Seen here are fewer than 30,000 clones, less than 90% observed once, and the top ten hold 30% to 35%. The time point was: week 35, safety follow-up. Each dose delivered 300 ug of mutant IDH1 20-mer peptide subcutaneously with imiquimod. CDR3 length equals 13 residues. After removal of 3 bases from V and 6 bases from J, the junction contained 4 bases not matched to a gene. From germline, CDR1 is GTSNPN and CDR2 SVGIG (reference sequence). This clone was counted between two and nine times. Its target is unknown.

The TCR comes from a man aged 25 to 40 with glioma. This specimen was PBMCs, taken from a glioma patient whose treatment included an IDH1 peptide vaccine. The genes are TRBV30 and TRBJ1-1, with 10 bases lining up with TRBD1. CDR3 sequence: CAWRDRGQAEAFF. As DNA, the CDR3 is TGTGCCTGGAGAGACAGGGGGCAGGCTGAAGCTTTCTTT.